This TCR beta chain was profiled in a study of cytomegalovirus exposure and HLA in healthy donors. Turning to the study itself: Falling in the Caucasian-associated ancestry cluster were about 82% of under 450 genotyped donors.

The CDR3 contains 15 residues. Germline CDR1 MNHEY, CDR2 SMNVEV (reference sequence). Trimming took off 4 bases at V and 3 bases at J, with 12 bases between the two ends. With 60 Vbeta and 13 Jbeta primers, the PCR was carried out. The protocol was immunoSEQ multiplex PCR, while the TCRdb copy is restricted to in-frame clones and leaves out a portion. The sample holds just under 70,000 clones; over 75% are singletons and the top ten take approximately 6.2%. Only a few counts were recorded for this clone. Its antigen is unknown. The study's findings and limits: The investigators catalogued about 170 TCR beta chains as cytomegalovirus-associated. What a later analysis showed was that several of the most significant clusters appeared linked to common viral pathogens.

This TCR derives from a human donor in good health. The chain links TRBV27 to TRBJ2-2; D might be TRBD1 (7 bases). Sequencing used PBMCs. CDR3 sequence: CASSSRGADTGELFF. In DNA, the CDR3 is TGTGCCAGCAGTTCCAGGGGGGCGGACACCGGGGAGCTGTTTTTT.